This entry describes one T cell receptor beta chain. Its cognate antigen is unknown. The PCR made use of 60 Vbeta and 13 Jbeta primers. Assay used: immunoSEQ multiplex PCR; TCRdb lists only in-frame clones, some missing. The sample carries some 200,000 clones, around 77% recorded once. The CDR3 extends over 12 amino acids. The germline V gene encodes CDR1 MNHNS and CDR2 SASEGT. The ends lost 7 bases at V and 6 bases at J; junction bases unmatched: 2. This sample is part of a study of cytomegalovirus exposure and HLA in healthy donors. Study outcomes and limitations: Later analysis identified several of the most significant clusters that appeared linked to common viral pathogens. The study put roughly 160 TCR beta chains on its list as cytomegalovirus-associated. Most TCR beta V segments were productive about 87% or about 30% of the time in an earlier analysis.

Sequenced: PBMCs. The gene calls are TRBV6-1 and TRBJ1-2; 10 bases align to TRBD1. The sequence was obtained from a woman in her thirties in good health and CMV-seropositive. CDR3 DNA sequence: TGTGCCAGCAAGACAGGGGGCAATGGCTACACCTTC. As protein: CASKTGGNGYTF.